Shown below are 14 T cell receptor beta chains from a single sample sequenced in a study of blood T cell repertoires in COVID-19 (dated by TCRdb to 2018 to 2020). Libraries were built with the immunoSEQ multiplex PCR assay. This is the immuneACCESS table as TCRdb keeps it, with only in-frame sequences that have V and J called. A part of the clones is gone; compared with another copy, unresolved V genes explain less than half, and the rest is unexplained. In all, the sample holds a few hundred thousand clones, and 86% of those were seen once. Of the sample, roughly 10% is held by the ten largest clones. The source material was PBMCs or T cells enriched from blood (not recorded which). These receptors were taken from a woman aged 18-29 years who had recovered from COVID-19.

The J gene is TRBJ1-1, the V gene TRBV2; no definite D call. Germline V gene sequence: CDR1 SNHLY, CDR2 FYNNEI. This CDR3 region has 13 residues. V shed 2 bases and J shed 1 base, with 5 bases lying between them. The CDR3 spells CASSETANTEAFF. Written as DNA, the CDR3 is TGTGCCAGCAGTGAAACTGCGAACACTGAAGCTTTCTTT.

The rearrangement uses TRBV4-2 and TRBJ1-2; 9 nucleotides line up with TRBD1. This CDR3 is built from 15 residues. J lost 2 bases, V lost 3 bases, and 4 bases had no gene match. Germline V lookup: CDR1 LGHNA, CDR2 YNFKEQ. Here the CDR3 reads CASSHLGQGNYGYTF. The CDR3 DNA follows: TGTGCCAGCAGCCACCTGGGACAGGGAAACTATGGCTACACCTTC.

The CDR3: CASSLDSGGNEQYF. In nucleotides, the CDR3 is TGCGCCAGCAGCTTGGATAGCGGGGGGAATGAGCAGTACTTC. The V gene is TRBV5-1, the J gene TRBJ2-7, with TRBD2 matching over 10 bases. The germline CDR1 and CDR2 sequences are SGHRS and YFSETQ. Trimming at V came to 0 bases and at J to 7 bases, leaving 4 bases not matched to a gene. The CDR3 loop spans 14 amino acids.

This clone was seen a few times. The V and J genes are TRBV29-1 and TRBJ2-3; D unclear. Germline CDR1 and CDR2: SQVTM and ANQGSEA. V was clipped by 6 bases and J by 2 bases, with 12 bases between them. This CDR3 region has 13 residues. Here the CDR3 DNA reads TGCAGCGTGATTACCGGGTACACAGATACGCAGTATTTT. Encoded protein: CSVITGYTDTQYF.

Only one count was recorded for this clone. The chain uses TRBV6-5 and TRBJ2-2; TRBD2 agrees at 8 bases. This CDR3 region has 15 residues. V shed 6 bases and J 4 bases; nucleotides not matched to a gene: 7. Germline lookup yields CDR1 MNHEY and CDR2 SVGAGI. The CDR3 protein is CASSSAGGPTGELFF. CDR3 coding DNA: TGTGCCAGCAGCTCCGCGGGGGGCCCCACCGGGGAGCTGTTTTTT.

V and J are TRBV6-5 and TRBJ2-7; D is possibly TRBD1 (5 bases). This CDR3 is built from 15 residues. With 2 bases removed from V and 8 bases from J, the gap between germline ends came to 19 bases. CDR1 is MNHEY, CDR2 SVGAGI, per germline. The CDR3 is CASSYTGNLDAKQYF. CDR3 bases: TGTGCCAGCAGTTACACAGGAAACCTCGATGCCAAGCAGTACTTC.

A few counts support this clone. V usage is TRBV3-1 (or the pseudogene TRBV3-2) and J usage is TRBJ2-1, with 14 bases fitting TRBD2. CDR1 is LGHDT and CDR2 is YNNKEL in the germline V gene (reference sequence). The CDR3 loop spans 16 amino acids. The J segment lost 8 bases and the V segment lost 5 bases, leaving 8 bases of the junction unmatched. DNA for the CDR3: TGTGCCAGCAGCTGGGGACTAGCGGGAGTAATGGATGAGCAGTTCTTC. Translating it yields CASSWGLAGVMDEQFF.

The CDR3 nucleotides are TGTGCCACCAGTGACCACACATGGGGGGCCGGGGAGCTGTTTTTT. Translated, it gives CATSDHTWGAGELFF. The chain uses TRBV24-1 and TRBJ2-2; D is possibly TRBD2 (6 bases). Per the germline V gene, CDR1 is KGHDR and CDR2 is SFDVKD. The CDR3 sequence is 15 residues long. The ends were cut back, 4 bases at V and 6 bases at J, with 14 bases in the middle.

The chain uses TRBV9 and TRBJ1-1; D unresolved. The CDR3 has 14 residues. Per germline, CDR1 SGDLS and CDR2 YYNGEE. With 0 bases removed from V and 1 base from J, the gap between germline ends came to 7 bases. The CDR3 is CASSVGHANTEAFF. In DNA, the CDR3 is TGTGCCAGCAGCGTAGGACACGCGAACACTGAAGCTTTCTTT. Variable domain in full (rest from reference TRBV9 and TRBJ1-1): DSGVTQTPKHLITATGQRVTLRCSPRSGDLSVYWYQQSLDQGLQFLIQYYNGEERAKGNILERFSAQQFPDLHSELNLSSLELGDSALYFCASSVGHANTEAFFGQGTRLTVV.

The chain couples TRBV5-4 to TRBJ1-2; 10 nucleotides agree with TRBD1. V was pared by 4 bases and J by 1 base, with 13 bases of the junction left unmatched. The CDR3 loop spans 18 amino acids. CDR1 is SGHNT and CDR2 is YYREEE in the germline V gene (reference sequence). CDR3 region: CASSRGQGWGHRNYGYTF. In nucleotides, the CDR3 is TGTGCCAGCAGCAGGGGACAGGGGTGGGGGCATCGTAACTATGGCTACACCTTC.

The rearrangement joins TRBV5-5 to TRBJ2-1, with 9 bases fitting TRBD2. CDR3 length: 15 residues. The trim removed 4 bases at V and 0 bases at J, leaving 2 bases unmatched. CDR1 SGHKS and CDR2 YYEKEE come from the germline V gene (reference sequence). The CDR3 nucleotides read TGTGCCAGCAGCGTTAGCGGGAGCTCCTACAATGAGCAGTTCTTC. Its translation: CASSVSGSSYNEQFF.

V and J are TRBV6-4 and TRBJ1-6, with 10 bases matching TRBD1. V lost 6 bases and J lost 9; bases outside the gene matches: 5. The CDR3 has 14 residues. Germline CDR1 MRHNA, CDR2 SNTAGT. The CDR3 DNA reads TGTGCCAGCAGGGAGACAGGGGGCATTTCACCCCTCCACTTT. Translated: CASRETGGISPLHF.

This chain connects TRBV7-6 to TRBJ2-2, with D possibly being TRBD1 (5 bases). In germline, CDR1 is SGHVS, CDR2 FNYEAQ. The CDR3 length is 15 residues. The V gene lost 5 bases and the J gene lost 2 bases, with 12 bases spanning the gap. CDR3 protein: CASSPVRGNTGELFF. The CDR3 DNA sequence: TGTGCCAGCAGCCCTGTAAGGGGAAACACCGGGGAGCTGTTTTTT.

V usage is TRBV27 and J usage is TRBJ1-4; no reliable D call. Germline V gene data show CDR1 as MNHEY and CDR2 as SMNVEV (reference sequence). The V gene lost 5 bases and the J gene lost 8 bases, with 15 bases spanning the gap. CDR3 size: 14 residues. This CDR3 reads CASSNPPEIEKLFF. For the CDR3, the DNA is TGTGCCAGCAGTAATCCCCCCGAGATCGAAAAACTGTTTTTT. Using reference TRBV27 and TRBJ1-4 for the parts outside the CDR3, the full variable domain is EAQVTQNPRYLITVTGKKLTVTCSQNMNHEYMSWYRQDPGLGLRQIYYSMNVEVTDKGDVPEGYKVSRKEKRNFPLILESPSPNQTSLYFCASSNPPEIEKLFFGSGTQLSVL.